The clone carrying this TCR beta chain was recorded at least ten times. This CDR3 is built from 15 residues. CDR1 is LGHNA and CDR2 is YSLEER in the germline V gene. V was clipped by 0 bases and J by 4 bases, with 12 bases between them. The data were taken from a study of blood T cell repertoires in COVID-19. About the research overall: Samples taken during acute and convalescent COVID-19 were collected in the United States, Italy and Spain.

Per the original data handling: Reference gene primer amplification yielded estimated nucleated cell counts. Produced via immunoSEQ multiplex PCR; TCRdb's table is partial and in-frame only. Clonal size and the V and J genes are those of that table, whereas D and trimming came from the DNA. The repertoire includes around 250,000 clones, 85% to 90% of them detected once, and more than 6.5% sits in the top ten. This sequence joins TRBV4-3 and TRBJ1-2; tentative D call: TRBD1 (6 bases). Sequenced material: peripheral blood. The clonotype was recovered from a woman in her seventies with active or convalescent COVID-19. DNA for the CDR3: TGCGCCAGCAGCCAAGATATTGGCAGGGGCTATGGCTACACCTTC. As protein: CASSQDIGRGYGYTF.